The T cell receptor (beta chain) under discussion was sequenced for a study of T cells after yellow fever vaccination (dated by TCRdb to the late 2010s). As for the study more broadly: Libraries from fractions with low cell numbers were prepared with the SMART-Seq v4 Ultra Low Input RNA kit. Two healthy male donors, one aged 18 to 30 and one aged 30 to 40 years, made up the cohort. Bulk TCR alpha and beta repertoires were sequenced longitudinally to track T-cell clones before and after primary and booster YFV17D yellow fever vaccination. Blood was collected at multiple timepoints before and after primary and secondary immunization, and bulk PBMC replicates and cell subsets were isolated.

CDR1 and CDR2, per the germline V gene, are SGHRS and YFSETQ. Its CDR3 holds 17 amino acids, cysteine through phenylalanine. Here the CDR3 DNA is all that survives: 51 bases in frame from base 1. V ends up 4 bases short and J 10 bases short, with an unmatched junction base count of 11. What the authors observed across the whole study: Computational filtering was required because FACS-sorted repertoires could contain abundant contaminating clonotypes from the bulk population. A small share of clonotypes occurred in both CD4 and CD8 compartments, likely arising from convergent recombination. The secondary T-cell response was found to be weaker but faster than the primary response, with a peak reached on day 5 rather than on day 15. Most clones expanded after primary vaccination (around 96% of CD4 and 80% to 90% of CD8) were re-detected after the booster, suggesting that broad memory maintenance occurred. The study included only two donors, which limits how far the findings can be generalized.

The intended sense of this specimen's treatment or condition label: live attenuated yellow fever vaccine strain. A standard Ficoll-Paque protocol was used to isolate PBMCs from peripheral blood. Dynabeads CD4 and CD8 positive selection kits were used to isolate CD4 and CD8 T-cell fractions. TriZol was used to extract RNA from bulk PBMCs, CD4 and CD8 fractions, and dextramer-positive and dextramer-negative fractions. Regarding this clonotype: No cognate antigen has been identified for it. No quality values exist for individual bases; no much larger clone is one base distant.

TCR cDNA was synthesized by 5'RACE template switching, through which a universal primer site and unique molecular identifiers were introduced. Priming of cDNA synthesis was performed from both the TCR alpha and TCR beta constant segments. Library amplification involved two PCR steps, and the second step added sample barcodes and sequencing adapters. Sequencing of libraries was performed on Illumina HiSeq 2500 (2x100 bp) or NovaSeq (2x150 bp). In the source study's methods: Reads were demultiplexed and collapsed into UMI consensus sequences with MIGEC, and V(D)J alignment was performed with MiXCR. Vaccine-responding clonotypes were identified with edgeR using replicate PBMC samples, with FDR below 0.01 and a log2 fold change above 5 up to day 15 being required. CD4 or CD8 identity was assigned to each bulk clonotype according to whether the clonotype was present at higher abundance in the sequenced CD4 repertoire or the sequenced CD8 repertoire. TCRdb trimmed public reads at Q25 via fastp, called clones via MiXCR and kept in-frame beta chains. Identical CDR3 protein sequences are pooled into one entry, listed with their most common genes and DNA. It is TCRdb's table, rather than the study itself, that gives the V and J calls and clone size. For this sample there are roughly 260,000 distinct CDR3 sequences; around 13% appear just once. Roughly 0.5% of the sample comes from the top ten.

The chain is made from TRBV5-1 and TRBJ2-1; TRBD2 agrees with 16 junctional bases. This sample comprised CD4+ T cells sorted from PBMCs, obtained 45 days after the yellow fever booster vaccination. The source is a young man who received the YFV17D yellow fever vaccine. The CDR3 region has the sequence CASSQSAGTSGRAEQFF. Read as DNA, the sequence is TGCGCCAGCAGCCAATCCGCCGGGACTAGCGGGAGGGCGGAGCAGTTCTTC.